This T cell receptor (beta chain) was obtained from a study of CD8 T cells in ankylosing spondylitis. CDR1 and CDR2 (germline): MNHEY, SVGAGI. CDR3 length: 17 amino acids. V lost 2 bases and J lost 4, with 20 bases in between. Quantitative 5'-RACE was performed with molecular barcodes, and it yielded the TCR beta libraries. TCRdb recomputed calls from the 5' RACE reads with MiXCR, one row per CDR3 protein. The data hold 350,000 to 450,000 distinct CDR3 sequences, with roughly 22% observed a single time. The sequence came from a male donor with ankylosing spondylitis or in good health (not recorded which). V usage is TRBV6-5 and J usage is TRBJ1-2, with a possible D match to TRBD1 (6 bases). The sample comprised blood, either unsorted or a sorted T cell fraction (not recorded which). This chain's CDR3 is CASSYISGTGGTYGYTF. The CDR3 region has the DNA TGTGCCAGCAGTTACATCAGCGGGACGGGGGGCACCTATGGCTACACCTTC.